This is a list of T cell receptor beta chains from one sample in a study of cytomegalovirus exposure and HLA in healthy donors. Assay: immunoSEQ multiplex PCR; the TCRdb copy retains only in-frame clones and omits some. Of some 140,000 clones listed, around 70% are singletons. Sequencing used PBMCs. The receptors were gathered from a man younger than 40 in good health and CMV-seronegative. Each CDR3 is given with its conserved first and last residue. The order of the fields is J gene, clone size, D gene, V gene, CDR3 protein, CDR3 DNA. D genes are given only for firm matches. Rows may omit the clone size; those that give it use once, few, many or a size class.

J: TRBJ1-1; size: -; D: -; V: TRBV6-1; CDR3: CASSEAFGVRNTEAFF; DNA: TGTGCCAGCAGTGAAGCATTCGGGGTTAGGAACACTGAAGCTTTCTTT
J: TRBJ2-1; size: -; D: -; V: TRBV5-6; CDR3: CASINREGGEQFF; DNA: TGTGCCAGCATCAACAGGGAGGGCGGTGAGCAGTTCTTC
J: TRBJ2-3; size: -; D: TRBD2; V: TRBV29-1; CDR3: CSVRGPGGFTDTQYF; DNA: TGCAGCGTTCGAGGTCCGGGAGGTTTCACAGATACGCAGTATTTT
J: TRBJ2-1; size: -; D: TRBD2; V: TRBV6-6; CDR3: CASSYSRGGYEQFF; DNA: TGTGCCAGCAGTTACTCGCGGGGAGGGTATGAGCAGTTCTTC
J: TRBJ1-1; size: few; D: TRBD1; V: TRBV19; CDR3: CASTNTDREFYWYTEAFF; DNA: TGTGCCAGTACCAACACCGACAGGGAGTTCTACTGGTACACTGAAGCTTTCTTT
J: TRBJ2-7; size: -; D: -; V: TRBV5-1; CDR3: CASSLAISGSEQYF; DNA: TGCGCCAGCAGCTTGGCGATTTCGGGAAGCGAGCAGTACTTC
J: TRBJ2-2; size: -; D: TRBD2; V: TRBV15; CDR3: CATSRDLTSGSPGELFF; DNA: TGTGCCACCAGCAGAGATTTGACTAGCGGGAGCCCCGGGGAGCTGTTTTTT
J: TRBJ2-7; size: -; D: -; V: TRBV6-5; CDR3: CASRRHRDTYEQYF; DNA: TGTGCCAGCAGGCGCCATCGGGACACCTACGAGCAGTACTTC
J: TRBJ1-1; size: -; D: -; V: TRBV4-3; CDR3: CASSPAGIFGAFF; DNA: TGCGCCAGCAGCCCCGCAGGGATTTTTGGAGCTTTCTTT
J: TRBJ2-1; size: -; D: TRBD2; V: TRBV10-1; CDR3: CASSEWPSGTPPEQFF; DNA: TGCGCCAGCAGTGAGTGGCCTAGCGGAACTCCCCCTGAGCAGTTCTTC
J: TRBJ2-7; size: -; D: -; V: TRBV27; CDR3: CASSLERQTYEQYF; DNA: TGTGCCAGCAGTTTGGAGAGGCAGACCTACGAGCAGTACTTC
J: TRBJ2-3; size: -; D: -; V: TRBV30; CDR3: CAWNRRPDTQYF; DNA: TGTGCCTGGAATCGGAGGCCAGATACGCAGTATTTT
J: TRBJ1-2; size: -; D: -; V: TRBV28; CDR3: CASSLNRDYGYTF; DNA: TGTGCCAGCAGTTTAAACAGGGACTATGGCTACACCTTC
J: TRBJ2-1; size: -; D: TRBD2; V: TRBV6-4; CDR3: CASSRTSGDLRRYNEQFF; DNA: TGTGCCAGCAGCCGGACTAGCGGGGACCTAAGACGTTACAATGAGCAGTTCTTC
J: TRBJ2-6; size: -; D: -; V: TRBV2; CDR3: CASSVVYASGANVLTF; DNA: TGTGCCAGCAGTGTGGTCTACGCCTCTGGGGCCAACGTCCTGACTTTC
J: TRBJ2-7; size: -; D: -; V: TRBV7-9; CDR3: CASSLVRGEYEQYF; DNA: TGTGCCAGCAGTCTCGTCAGGGGAGAATACGAGCAGTACTTC
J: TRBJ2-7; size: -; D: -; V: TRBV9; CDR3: CASSVGSANYEQYF; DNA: TGTGCCAGCAGCGTAGGGTCCGCTAACTACGAGCAGTACTTC
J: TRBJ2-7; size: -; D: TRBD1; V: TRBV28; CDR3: CASSFPQTGGSFLEEQYF; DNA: TGTGCCAGCAGTTTTCCCCAAACAGGGGGGTCTTTTTTGGAGGAGCAGTACTTC
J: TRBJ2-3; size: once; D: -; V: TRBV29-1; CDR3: CSVEAGGWGTDTQYF; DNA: TGCAGCGTTGAGGCAGGAGGGTGGGGCACAGATACGCAGTATTTT
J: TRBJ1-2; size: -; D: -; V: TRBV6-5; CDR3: CASSPEGFGGYTF; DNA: TGTGCCAGCAGTCCTGAGGGATTCGGAGGCTACACCTTC
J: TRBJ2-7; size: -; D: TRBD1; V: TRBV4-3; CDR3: CASSQDRTGNSYEQYF; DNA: TGCGCCAGCAGCCAAGATCGGACAGGGAACTCCTACGAGCAGTACTTC
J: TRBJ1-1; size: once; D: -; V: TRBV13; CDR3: CASSYGGTWTEAFF; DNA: TGTGCCAGCAGCTACGGGGGGACGTGGACTGAAGCTTTCTTT
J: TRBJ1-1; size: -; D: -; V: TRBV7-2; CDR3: CASSFGQTMNTEAFF; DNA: TGTGCCAGCAGCTTCGGACAGACCATGAACACTGAAGCTTTCTTT
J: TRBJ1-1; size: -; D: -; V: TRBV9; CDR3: CASSVDFGTLNTEAFF; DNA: TGTGCCAGCAGCGTAGATTTCGGGACACTGAACACTGAAGCTTTCTTT